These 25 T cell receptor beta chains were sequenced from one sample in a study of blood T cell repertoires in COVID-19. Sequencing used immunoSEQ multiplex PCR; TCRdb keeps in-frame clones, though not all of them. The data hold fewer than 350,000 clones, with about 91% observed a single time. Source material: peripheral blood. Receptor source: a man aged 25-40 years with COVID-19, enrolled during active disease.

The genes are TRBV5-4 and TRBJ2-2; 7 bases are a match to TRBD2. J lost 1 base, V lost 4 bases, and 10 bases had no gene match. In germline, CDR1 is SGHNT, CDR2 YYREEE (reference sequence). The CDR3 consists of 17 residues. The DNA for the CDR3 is TGTGCCAGCAGCCTTCCTAGCGGCTACGTGAACACCGGGGAGCTGTTTTTT. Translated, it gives CASSLPSGYVNTGELFF.

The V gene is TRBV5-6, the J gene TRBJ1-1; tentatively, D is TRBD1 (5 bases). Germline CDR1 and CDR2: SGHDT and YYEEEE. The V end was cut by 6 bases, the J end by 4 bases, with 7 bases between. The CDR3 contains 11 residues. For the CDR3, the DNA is TGTGCCAGCAAGGGGCGCACTGAAGCTTTCTTT. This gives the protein CASKGRTEAFF.

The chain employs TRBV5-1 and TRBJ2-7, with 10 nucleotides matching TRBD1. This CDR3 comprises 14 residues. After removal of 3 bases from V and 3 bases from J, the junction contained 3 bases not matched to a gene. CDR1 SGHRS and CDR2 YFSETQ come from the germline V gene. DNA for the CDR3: TGCGCCAGCAGCTGGGGGACAGGGGACTACGAGCAGTACTTC. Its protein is CASSWGTGDYEQYF.

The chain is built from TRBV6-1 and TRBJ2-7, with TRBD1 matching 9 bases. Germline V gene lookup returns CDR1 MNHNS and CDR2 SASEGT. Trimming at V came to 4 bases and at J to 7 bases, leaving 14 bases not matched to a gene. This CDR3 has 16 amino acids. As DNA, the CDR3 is TGTGCCAGCAGTGTAACTAAGGACAGGGGCCCCAGGGAGCAGTACTTC. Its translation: CASSVTKDRGPREQYF.

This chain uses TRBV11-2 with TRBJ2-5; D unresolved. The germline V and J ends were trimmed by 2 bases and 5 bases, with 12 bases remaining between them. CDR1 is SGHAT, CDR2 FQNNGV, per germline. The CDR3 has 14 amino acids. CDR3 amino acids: CASSLYQVVETQYF. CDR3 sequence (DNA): TGTGCCAGCAGCTTATATCAGGTGGTGGAGACCCAGTACTTC. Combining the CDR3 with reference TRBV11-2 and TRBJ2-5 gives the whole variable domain EAGVAQSPRYKIIEKRQSVAFWCNPISGHATLYWYQQILGQGPKLLIQFQNNGVVDDSQLPKDRFSAERLKGVDSTLKIQPAKLEDSAVYLCASSLYQVVETQYFGPGTRLLVL.

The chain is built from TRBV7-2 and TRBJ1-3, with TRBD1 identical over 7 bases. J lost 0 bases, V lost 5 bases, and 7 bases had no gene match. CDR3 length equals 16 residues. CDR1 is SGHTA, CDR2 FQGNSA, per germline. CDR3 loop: CASSPRGGSSGNTIYF. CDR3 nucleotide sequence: TGTGCCAGCAGCCCAAGAGGGGGCTCCTCTGGAAACACCATATATTTT.

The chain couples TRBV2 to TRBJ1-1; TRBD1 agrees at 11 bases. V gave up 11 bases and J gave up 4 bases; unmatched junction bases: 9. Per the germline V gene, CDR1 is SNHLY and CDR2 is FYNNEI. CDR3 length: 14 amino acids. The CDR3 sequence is CARFTGTGGTEAFF. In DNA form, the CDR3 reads TGTGCCCGCTTCACCGGGACAGGGGGCACTGAAGCTTTCTTT. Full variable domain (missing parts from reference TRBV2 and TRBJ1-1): EPEVTQTPSHQVTQMGQEVILRCVPISNHLYFYWYRQILGQKVEFLVSFYNNEISEKSEIFDDQFSVERPDGSNFTLKIRSTKLEDSAMYFCARFTGTGGTEAFFGQGTRLTVV.

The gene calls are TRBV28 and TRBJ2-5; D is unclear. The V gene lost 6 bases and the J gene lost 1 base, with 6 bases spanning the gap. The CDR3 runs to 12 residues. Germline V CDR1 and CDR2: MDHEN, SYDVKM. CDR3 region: CASSLPQETQYF. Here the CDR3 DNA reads TGTGCCAGCAGCCTCCCCCAAGAGACCCAGTACTTC.

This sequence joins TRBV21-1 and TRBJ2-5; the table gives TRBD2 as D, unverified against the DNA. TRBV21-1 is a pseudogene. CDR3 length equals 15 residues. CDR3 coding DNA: TGTGCCAGCAGCAAAAGGAGACTAGCCCAAGAGACCCAGTACTTC. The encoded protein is CASSKRRLAQETQYF.

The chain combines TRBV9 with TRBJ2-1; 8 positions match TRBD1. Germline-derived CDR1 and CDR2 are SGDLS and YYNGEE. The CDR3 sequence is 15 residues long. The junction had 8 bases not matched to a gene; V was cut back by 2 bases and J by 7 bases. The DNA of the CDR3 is TGTGCCAGCAGCGTTAGCCGGACAGGGATTAATGAGCAGTTCTTC. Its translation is CASSVSRTGINEQFF.

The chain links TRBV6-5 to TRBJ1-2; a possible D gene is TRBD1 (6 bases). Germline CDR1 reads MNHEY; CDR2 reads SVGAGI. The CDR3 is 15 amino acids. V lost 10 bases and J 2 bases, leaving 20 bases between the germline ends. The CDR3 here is CATHLKTGQNYGYTF. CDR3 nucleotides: TGTGCCACCCACCTCAAGACAGGACAAAACTATGGCTACACCTTC.

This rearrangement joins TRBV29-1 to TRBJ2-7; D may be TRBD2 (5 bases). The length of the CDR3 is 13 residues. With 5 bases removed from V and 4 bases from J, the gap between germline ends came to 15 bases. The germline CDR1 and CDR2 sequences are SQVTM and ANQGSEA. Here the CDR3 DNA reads TGCAGCGTTCAGTGGTCAGGAGGATACGAGCAGTACTTC. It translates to CSVQWSGGYEQYF.

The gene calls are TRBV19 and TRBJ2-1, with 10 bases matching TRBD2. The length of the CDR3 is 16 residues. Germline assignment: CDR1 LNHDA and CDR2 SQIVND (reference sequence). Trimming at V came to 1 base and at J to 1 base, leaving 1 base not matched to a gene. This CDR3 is CASSIGTSGSYNEQFF. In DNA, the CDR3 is TGTGCCAGTAGTATAGGGACTAGCGGTTCCTACAATGAGCAGTTCTTC.

The CDR3: CASSLQIAGGVIETQYF. The CDR3 DNA sequence: TGTGCCAGCAGTCTCCAGATAGCGGGAGGTGTCATTGAGACCCAGTACTTC. The chain links TRBV28 to TRBJ2-5, with 10 bases that match TRBD2. The germline gives CDR1 MDHEN, CDR2 SYDVKM. The CDR3 length is 17 residues. After removal of 5 bases from V and 5 bases from J, the junction contained 14 bases not matched to a gene.

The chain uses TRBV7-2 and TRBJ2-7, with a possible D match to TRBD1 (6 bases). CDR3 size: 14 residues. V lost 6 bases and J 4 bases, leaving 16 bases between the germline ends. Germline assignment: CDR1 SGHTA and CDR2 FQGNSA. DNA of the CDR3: TGTGCCAGCAGTTTCGGCAGGGGAATATACGAGCAGTACTTC. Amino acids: CASSFGRGIYEQYF. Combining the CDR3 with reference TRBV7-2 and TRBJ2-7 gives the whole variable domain GAGVSQSPSNKVTEKGKDVELRCDPISGHTALYWYRQSLGQGLEFLIYFQGNSAPDKSGLPSDRFSAERTGGSVSTLTIQRTQQEDSAVYLCASSFGRGIYEQYFGPGTRLTVT.

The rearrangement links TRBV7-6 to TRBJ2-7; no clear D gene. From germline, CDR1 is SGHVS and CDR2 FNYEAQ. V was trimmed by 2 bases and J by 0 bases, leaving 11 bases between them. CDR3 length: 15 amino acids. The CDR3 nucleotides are TGTGCCAGCAGCTTACGTGGCGGAAACTCCTACGAGCAGTACTTC. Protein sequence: CASSLRGGNSYEQYF.

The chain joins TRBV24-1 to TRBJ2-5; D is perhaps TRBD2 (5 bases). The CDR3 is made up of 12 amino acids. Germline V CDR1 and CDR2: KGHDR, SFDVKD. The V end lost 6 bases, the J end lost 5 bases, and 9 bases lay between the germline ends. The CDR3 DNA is TGTGCCACCAGTTCACTAGGGGAGACCCAGTACTTC. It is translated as CATSSLGETQYF.

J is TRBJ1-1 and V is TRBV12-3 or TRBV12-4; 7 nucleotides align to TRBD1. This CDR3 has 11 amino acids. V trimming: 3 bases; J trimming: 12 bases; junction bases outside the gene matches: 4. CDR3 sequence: CASSLGQFPFF. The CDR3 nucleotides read TGTGCCAGCAGTTTGGGACAGTTCCCTTTCTTT.

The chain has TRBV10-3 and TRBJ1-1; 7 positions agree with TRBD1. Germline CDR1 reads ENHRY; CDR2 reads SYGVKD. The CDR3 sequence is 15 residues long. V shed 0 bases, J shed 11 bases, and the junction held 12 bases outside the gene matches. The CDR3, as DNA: TGTGCCATCAGTGAGTCGGCAGGGGGTGGCTTAAGGGCTTTCTTT. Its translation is CAISESAGGGLRAFF.

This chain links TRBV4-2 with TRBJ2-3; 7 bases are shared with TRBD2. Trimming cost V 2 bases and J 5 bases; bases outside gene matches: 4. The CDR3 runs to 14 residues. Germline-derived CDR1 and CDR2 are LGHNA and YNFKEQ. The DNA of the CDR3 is TGTGCCAGCAGCCAATCTTCTAGCGGAGATACGCAGTATTTT. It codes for CASSQSSSGDTQYF.

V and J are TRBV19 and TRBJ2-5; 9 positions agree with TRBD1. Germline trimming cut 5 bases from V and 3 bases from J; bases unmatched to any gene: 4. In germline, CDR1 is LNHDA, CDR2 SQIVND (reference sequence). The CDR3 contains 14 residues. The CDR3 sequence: CASSLGTGKETQYF. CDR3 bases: TGTGCCAGTAGTCTAGGGACAGGGAAAGAGACCCAGTACTTC.

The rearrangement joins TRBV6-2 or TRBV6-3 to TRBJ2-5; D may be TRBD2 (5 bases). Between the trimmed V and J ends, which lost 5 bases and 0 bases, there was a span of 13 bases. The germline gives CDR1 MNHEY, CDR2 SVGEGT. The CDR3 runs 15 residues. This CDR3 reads CASSILAPYQETQYF. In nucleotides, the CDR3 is TGTGCCAGCAGTATTCTAGCCCCGTACCAAGAGACCCAGTACTTC.

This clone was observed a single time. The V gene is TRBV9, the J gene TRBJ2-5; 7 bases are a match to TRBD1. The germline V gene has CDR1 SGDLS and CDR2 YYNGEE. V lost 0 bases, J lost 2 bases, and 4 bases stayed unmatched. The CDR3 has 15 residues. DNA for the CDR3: TGTGCCAGCAGCGTAGTGGGACAGTCTCAAGAGACCCAGTACTTC. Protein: CASSVVGQSQETQYF.

The CDR3 loop reads CASSLAGDRAGELFF. The CDR3 DNA sequence: TGTGCCAGCAGCTTAGCGGGTGACAGGGCCGGGGAGCTGTTTTTT. The rearrangement joins TRBV7-9 to TRBJ2-2; 7 bases fit TRBD1. This CDR3 spans 15 amino acids. V lost 0 bases to trimming and J lost 6 bases; unmatched junction nucleotides: 4. Looked up from germline, CDR1 is SEHNR and CDR2 is FQNEAQ (reference sequence).

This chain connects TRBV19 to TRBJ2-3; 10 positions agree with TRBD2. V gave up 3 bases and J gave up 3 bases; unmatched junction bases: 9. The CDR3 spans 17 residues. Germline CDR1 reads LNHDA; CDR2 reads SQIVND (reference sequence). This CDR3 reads CASSMAGAGGRTDTQYF. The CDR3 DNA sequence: TGTGCCAGTAGTATGGCCGGAGCGGGAGGGCGAACAGATACGCAGTATTTT.